A single sample is the source of the 16 T cell receptor beta chains below, sequenced in a study of pediatric ulcerative colitis. TCRdb's copy holds only in-frame clones and misses some; the assay was immunoSEQ multiplex PCR. This repertoire shows under 70,000 clones, over 70% found once; its top ten account for approximately 1.5%. The sample comprised blood. These receptors came from a boy aged 10-17 years who was a control in a study of pediatric ulcerative colitis.

The V call is TRBV5-6, the J call TRBJ1-1; D is undetermined. This CDR3 comprises 12 residues. Germline V gene sequence: CDR1 SGHDT, CDR2 YYEEEE. V dropped 1 base and J dropped 5 bases, with 6 bases sitting between them. As DNA, the CDR3 is TGTGCCAGCAGCTTGAGTGGTACTGAAGCTTTCTTT. It codes for CASSLSGTEAFF.

This clone was counted once. The V gene is TRBV4-1, the J gene TRBJ2-5; TRBD1 matches 8 bases. With 2 bases clipped from V and 2 bases from J, the junction kept 1 base outside the gene matches. This CDR3 is built from 14 residues. From germline, CDR1 is MGHRA and CDR2 YSYEKL. CDR3 sequence reads: CASSQWTGQETQYF. CDR3 bases: TGCGCCAGCAGCCAATGGACAGGGCAAGAGACCCAGTACTTC.

The chain carries TRBV6-6 and TRBJ1-1; unclear D gene. This CDR3 region has 14 residues. The V gene's germline CDR1 is MNHNY and CDR2 SVGAGI (reference sequence). Trimming took off 2 bases at V and 4 bases at J, with 11 bases between the two ends. The CDR3 here is CASSYAGKGTEAFF. CDR3 DNA sequence: TGTGCCAGCAGTTACGCGGGGAAGGGCACTGAAGCTTTCTTT.

The chain has TRBV18 and TRBJ2-1; 7 bases are shared with TRBD2. J lost 9 bases, V lost 1 base, and 12 bases had no gene match. CDR3 length: 16 amino acids. CDR1 is KGHSH and CDR2 is LQKENI in the germline V gene. CDR3 nucleotides: TGTGCCAGCTCACCACGCGTTTTGGCGGGGGTTGCTGAGCAGTTCTTC. This codes for CASSPRVLAGVAEQFF. Filled out from reference TRBV18 and TRBJ2-1, the complete variable domain reads NAGVMQNPRHLVRRRGQEARLRCSPMKGHSHVYWYRQLPEEGLKFMVYLQKENIIDESGMPKERFSAEFPKEGPSILRIQQVVRGDSAAYFCASSPRVLAGVAEQFFGPGTRLTVL.

The genes are TRBV25-1 and TRBJ2-1; 7 bases are a match to TRBD2. J lost 3 bases, V lost 4 bases, and 6 bases had no gene match. The germline V gene has CDR1 MGHDK and CDR2 SYGVNS. The CDR3 totals 15 residues. The chain's CDR3 is CASSGTRPIYNEQFF. CDR3 bases: TGTGCCAGCAGTGGGACTAGGCCCATCTACAATGAGCAGTTCTTC.

The chain carries TRBV28 and TRBJ2-7; 9 nucleotides line up with TRBD2. CDR3 length: 16 residues. Germline CDR1 MDHEN, CDR2 SYDVKM. J was trimmed by 3 bases and V by 2 bases; bases with no gene match: 8. The CDR3 sequence: CASSLELRTSVYEQYF. CDR3 bases: TGTGCCAGCAGTTTAGAACTTCGGACTAGCGTCTACGAGCAGTACTTC.

The V call is TRBV25-1, the J call TRBJ2-3, with D uncertain. V was shortened by 8 bases and J by 4 bases, with 10 bases between the two germline ends. Germline CDR1 and CDR2: MGHDK and SYGVNS. The CDR3 is 12 amino acids. The CDR3 DNA follows: TGTGCCAGCGCTTATAGTTCAGATACGCAGTATTTT. Its protein product is CASAYSSDTQYF.

The chain uses TRBV6-1 and TRBJ2-5, with D unclear. Trimming took 3 bases from V and 1 from J, leaving 6 bases between them. Germline V gene data show CDR1 as MNHNS and CDR2 as SASEGT. The CDR3 contains 13 residues. The CDR3 is CASSDYSQETQYF. CDR3 coding DNA: TGTGCCAGCAGTGACTACAGCCAAGAGACCCAGTACTTC.

The sample holds one count of this clone. This rearrangement joins TRBV9 to TRBJ2-2; D perhaps matches TRBD1 (5 bases). V was pared by 3 bases and J by 2 bases, with 14 bases between. CDR3 size: 16 residues. The germline V gene encodes CDR1 SGDLS and CDR2 YYNGEE. The CDR3 sequence is CASSGRSDSNTGELFF. The DNA of the CDR3 is TGTGCCAGCAGCGGAAGAAGCGACAGCAACACCGGGGAGCTGTTTTTT. The full variable domain, with the rest looked up from reference TRBV9 and TRBJ2-2, is DSGVTQTPKHLITATGQRVTLRCSPRSGDLSVYWYQQSLDQGLQFLIQYYNGEERAKGNILERFSAQQFPDLHSELNLSSLELGDSALYFCASSGRSDSNTGELFFGEGSRLTVL.

To note about this clone: One junction end disagrees with the germline gene, perhaps due to a read error. The V call is TRBV7-7, the J call TRBJ2-5; 7 positions agree with TRBD1. The CDR3 consists of 14 residues. Germline V gene data show CDR1 as SSHAT and CDR2 as FNYEAQ (reference sequence). The DNA of the CDR3 is TGTGCTAGCAGCTTAAGACAGGGTCAGGAGACCCAGTACTTC. Its protein is CASSLRQGQETQYF.

The chain uses TRBV5-1 and TRBJ2-7; a weak D match, TRBD1 (6 bases). In germline, CDR1 is SGHRS, CDR2 YFSETQ. The V gene lost 4 bases and the J gene lost 6 bases, with 17 bases spanning the gap. The CDR3 extends over 14 amino acids. The DNA for the CDR3 is TGCGCCAGCAGCCGGGACATAGTAATTGGCGAGCAGTACTTC. It specifies CASSRDIVIGEQYF.

The chain recombines TRBV30 with TRBJ2-1, with 7 bases lining up with TRBD2. V was pared by 8 bases and J by 6 bases, with 10 bases of the junction left unmatched. CDR3 length equals 13 residues. Germline loops: CDR1 GTSNPN, CDR2 SVGIG (reference sequence). The CDR3 loop reads CARSGGRTNEQFF. CDR3 bases: TGTGCCCGTTCGGGAGGCCGGACCAATGAGCAGTTCTTC. The whole variable domain, filled in from reference TRBV30 and TRBJ2-1, reads SQTIHQWPATLVQPVGSPLSLECTVEGTSNPNLYWYRQAAGRGLQLLFYSVGIGQISSEVPQNLSASRPQDRQFILSSKKLLLSDSGFYLCARSGGRTNEQFFGPGTRLTVL.

The V and J genes are TRBV5-6 and TRBJ1-1; 10 positions match TRBD1. The junction had 10 bases not matched to a gene; V was cut back by 3 bases and J by 5 bases. The CDR3 extends over 16 amino acids. Germline CDR1 reads SGHDT; CDR2 reads YYEEEE. The CDR3 region has the DNA TGTGCCAGCAGCTCAGGACCCGGGACAGGGGTAACTGAAGCTTTCTTT. It encodes CASSSGPGTGVTEAFF.

V and J are TRBV4-1 and TRBJ1-1; D remains unclear. Germline V CDR1 and CDR2: MGHRA, YSYEKL. Trimming pared 0 bases from V and 8 bases from J, leaving 13 bases between. The CDR3 is 14 amino acids. DNA of the CDR3: TGCGCCAGCAGCCAAGAGAGTGGGTACTCCGAAGCTTTCTTT. It encodes CASSQESGYSEAFF.

V and J are TRBV18 and TRBJ1-5; tentative D call: TRBD1 (5 bases). This CDR3 contains 14 residues. Trimming took 1 base from V and 7 from J, leaving 11 bases between them. Germline CDR1 is KGHSH and CDR2 is LQKENI. The CDR3 is CASSPRREGQPQHF. In DNA form, the CDR3 reads TGTGCCAGCTCACCACGCAGGGAAGGACAGCCCCAGCATTTT.

The V gene is TRBV4-3, the J gene TRBJ2-3, with 9 bases fitting TRBD2. Trimming at V came to 0 bases and at J to 1 base, leaving 2 bases not matched to a gene. Germline V lookup: CDR1 LGHNA, CDR2 YSLEER. The CDR3 contains 16 residues. This chain's CDR3 is CASSQDPSGGTDTQYF. The CDR3 DNA follows: TGCGCCAGCAGCCAAGATCCTAGCGGGGGCACAGATACGCAGTATTTT.